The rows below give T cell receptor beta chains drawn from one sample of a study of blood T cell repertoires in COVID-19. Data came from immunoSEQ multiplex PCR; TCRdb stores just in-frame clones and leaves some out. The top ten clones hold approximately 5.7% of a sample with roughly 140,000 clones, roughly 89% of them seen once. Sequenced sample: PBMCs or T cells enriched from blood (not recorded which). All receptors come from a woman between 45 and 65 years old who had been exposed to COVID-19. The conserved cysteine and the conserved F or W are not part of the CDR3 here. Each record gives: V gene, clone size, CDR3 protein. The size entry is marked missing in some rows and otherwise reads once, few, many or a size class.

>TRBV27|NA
ASSWGRLPLH
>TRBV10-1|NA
ASSESGTSNNEQF
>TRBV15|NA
ATSRTSVTNEKLF
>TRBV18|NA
ASLLDRDQPQH
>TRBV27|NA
ASSLLNGRGRNSPLH
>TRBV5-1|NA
ASSLDYGSGETQY
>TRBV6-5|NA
ASSYSGGERRAF
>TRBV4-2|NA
ASNGELYNEQF
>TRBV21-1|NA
ASSKGVLASGGAQADNEQF
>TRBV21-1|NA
ASSAEVRYEQY
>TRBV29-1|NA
SVESRGTGELF
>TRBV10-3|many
AISEPGLEGETQY
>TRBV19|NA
ATRQGALPQH
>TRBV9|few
ASSNRSRGNEQF
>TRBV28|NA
ASTWSSYEQY
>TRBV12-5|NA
ASGRLSGRVPTEVYNEQF
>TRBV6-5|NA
ASSPGGLRYNEQF